This T cell receptor beta chain was recovered during a study of regulatory dendritic cells for organ transplantation. Study observations and caveats: The most alloreactive TCR clonotypes were found in resting memory CD8+ cells. Naive T cells showed high diversity, memory cells less, memory CD8+ least. Memory CD8+ clonal expansion seemed more limited with regulatory than mature dendritic cells.

Profiling relied on immunoSEQ multiplex PCR, and the TCRdb table lists in-frame clones only, not all of them. The sample shows just under 30,000 clones, about 79% of them seen only once. Remarks on this clone: Its target is unknown.

The CDR3 contains 14 residues. Between the trimmed V and J ends, which lost 6 bases and 9 bases, there was a span of 20 bases. The germline V gene has CDR1 LGHNT and CDR2 FRNRAP. Memory T cells were CD45RO+, naive were CD45RA+, sorted by FACS. The source is a human donor in good health. The sequencing sample was made of memory CD4+ T cells from blood. Described subset: CD45RO+ memory T cells. The chain combines TRBV12-5 with TRBJ1-1, with D unresolved. The CDR3 DNA sequence: TGTGCTAGTGGCGACGCCTGGACGGTTAATAAAGCTTTCTTT. It yields the protein CASGDAWTVNKAFF.